The present entry profiles one TCR beta chain with its context. The antigen is unknown. The record originates from a study of cytomegalovirus exposure and HLA in healthy donors. Study results and caveats: Researchers counted some 150 TCR beta chains as cytomegalovirus-associated.

The study ran its PCR with 60 Vbeta and 13 Jbeta primers. Measured with immunoSEQ multiplex PCR; TCRdb has only the in-frame clones, and not every one. The profile shows under 110,000 clones, roughly 80% of them singletons. V lost 0 bases to trimming and J lost 6 bases, with 8 bases between them. Germline CDR1 LNHNV, CDR2 YYDKDF (reference sequence). This CDR3 has 13 amino acids. Sequenced material: PBMCs. The TCR originated in a man in his forties in good health and CMV-seronegative. This sequence joins TRBV15 and TRBJ1-1; D gene unclear. The CDR3 reads CATSRDILSEAFF. The CDR3 region has the DNA TGTGCCACCAGCAGAGATATTTTGTCTGAAGCTTTCTTT. The whole variable domain, filled in from reference TRBV15 and TRBJ1-1, reads DAMVIQNPRYQVTQFGKPVTLSCSQTLNHNVMYWYQQKSSQAPKLLFHYYDKDFNNEADTPDNFQSRRPNTSFCFLDIRSPGLGDTAMYLCATSRDILSEAFFGQGTRLTVV.